This T cell receptor beta chain was observed in a study of T-cell memory formation after mild COVID-19. Study as a whole: Largely donor-specific TCR clusters were found. Study-wide results and limits: CD4+ contracting clones were found mainly in CM and EM, and CD8+ ones in EMRA.

It was 5'RACE with constant-segment primers that produced the TCR alpha and TCR beta cDNA libraries, which carried sample barcodes and UMIs. TCRdb reanalysed the 5' RACE reads using MiXCR and keeps one entry per CDR3 protein. The data show almost 550,000 distinct CDR3 sequences, over 20% seen once. V was cut by 6 bases and J by 0 bases, with 12 bases left in between. There are 14 residues in the CDR3. Looked up from germline, CDR1 is SGHAT and CDR2 is FQDESV (reference sequence). This clonotype showed up just a few times. Antigen: not known. Sequenced sample: PBMCs or a T cell subset sorted from them (not recorded which). The TCR sequence derives from an adult woman who had mild COVID-19 (a few samples of this study predate the infection). Cell type and time point are not known. The genes are TRBV11-1 and TRBJ2-7, with D tentatively TRBD2 (5 bases). The CDR3 nucleotides are TGTGCCAGCAGTCATGGACTGTACTCCTACGAGCAGTACTTC. Its protein product is CASSHGLYSYEQYF.